These 21 T cell receptor beta chains were sequenced from one sample in a study of blood T cell repertoires in COVID-19. Some clones are missing from TCRdb's copy, which holds only in-frame ones; the method was immunoSEQ multiplex PCR. The sample consists of some 300,000 clones, roughly nine tenths of them appearing once. The sequenced sample was PBMCs or T cells enriched from blood (not recorded which). The receptors were gathered from a woman aged 25 to 39 who had recovered from COVID-19.

The chain is built from TRBV19 and TRBJ2-7; 13 nucleotides agree with TRBD2. The CDR3 has 17 amino acids. The V gene end was trimmed by 5 bases and the J gene end by 4 bases; junction bases not matched to a gene: 11. Germline CDR1 is LNHDA and CDR2 is SQIVND (reference sequence). The CDR3 is CASSSLGTSGNYYEQYF. The CDR3 bases are TGTGCCAGTAGTTCACTTGGGACTAGCGGGAACTATTACGAGCAGTACTTC.

The table lists this clone with a count of one. This chain joins TRBV18 and TRBJ1-1; weak D call: TRBD1 (5 bases). Trimming left V 1 base short and J 7 bases short, with 16 bases between. The CDR3 spans 15 residues. CDR1 KGHSH and CDR2 LQKENI come from the germline V gene. CDR3 coding DNA: TGTGCCAGCTCACCACAGGGCCCCAAGGACAATGAAGCTTTCTTT. Encoded protein: CASSPQGPKDNEAFF.

The J gene is TRBJ2-7, the V gene TRBV4-3; D is perhaps TRBD1 (6 bases). This CDR3 has 15 amino acids. Trimming removed 3 bases from V and 5 bases from J, with 17 bases in between. From germline, CDR1 is LGHNA and CDR2 YSLEER. The CDR3 region has the DNA TGCGCCAGCAGCCATGGGGGCGGGCATGGGGACGAGCAGTACTTC. Residues: CASSHGGGHGDEQYF.

On this clone itself: This sample includes further DNA sequences coding for the same CDR3. V usage is TRBV12-3 or TRBV12-4 and J usage is TRBJ1-2, with D possibly TRBD1 on 5 matching bases. The CDR3 spans 13 residues. The V and J ends lost 5 bases and 2 bases respectively, with 9 bases between them. The CDR3 is CASSPRGNYGYTF. The CDR3 DNA reads TGTGCCAGCAGTCCTCGGGGGAACTATGGCTACACCTTC.

This clone was detected only once. The chain carries TRBV19 and TRBJ2-7; TRBD2 matches at 7 bases. V trimming: 3 bases; J trimming: 6 bases; junction bases outside the gene matches: 11. Germline V gene data show CDR1 as LNHDA and CDR2 as SQIVND (reference sequence). The CDR3 loop spans 15 amino acids. CDR3 residues: CASSMERDALPEQYF. CDR3 DNA: TGTGCCAGTAGTATGGAGCGGGATGCTCTACCCGAGCAGTACTTC.

This chain uses TRBV7-3 with TRBJ2-3; the D gene is possibly TRBD2 (6 bases). The CDR3 is made up of 15 amino acids. Germline lookup yields CDR1 SGHTA and CDR2 FQGTGA. Trimming removed 1 base at V and 6 bases at J, with 14 bases between. CDR3 coding DNA: TGTGCCAGCAGCTTAAACTCGGGAGAATGGGATACGCAGTATTTT. Translating gives CASSLNSGEWDTQYF.

The V and J genes are TRBV12-3 or TRBV12-4 and TRBJ2-1; D is perhaps TRBD1 (5 bases). The V end lost 7 bases, the J end lost 8 bases, and 15 bases lay between the germline ends. The CDR3 loop spans 13 amino acids. CDR3 protein: CASTGRLADEQFF. In DNA form, the CDR3 reads TGTGCCAGCACAGGGCGGCTGGCGGATGAGCAGTTCTTC.

The CDR3 is CASSLGAYEQYF. The CDR3 region has the DNA TGTGCCAGCAGCTTAGGAGCTTACGAGCAGTACTTC. The chain carries TRBV11-3 and TRBJ2-7, with unresolved D. Trimming stripped 1 base from V and 4 bases from J, with 5 bases between. The CDR3 is 12 residues long. The germline V gene has CDR1 SGHNT and CDR2 YENEEA.

V and J are TRBV6-4 and TRBJ2-1; 12 positions agree with TRBD2. CDR1 and CDR2 (germline): MRHNA, SNTAGT. Trimming removed 6 bases from V and 6 bases from J; junction bases left unmatched: 15. This CDR3 comprises 18 residues. The CDR3 reads CASSENFQTSGRGNEQFF. DNA of the CDR3: TGTGCCAGCAGCGAAAACTTTCAGACTAGCGGGAGAGGCAATGAGCAGTTCTTC.

This rearrangement joins TRBV29-1 to TRBJ2-3; unclear D gene. CDR1 is SQVTM and CDR2 is ANQGSEA in the germline V gene. CDR3 size: 12 residues. V was pared by 8 bases and J by 1 base, with 10 bases between. The CDR3 sequence: CSLHTGTDTQYF. The CDR3 coding sequence is TGCAGCCTGCACACCGGCACAGATACGCAGTATTTT.

The chain recombines TRBV27 with TRBJ1-6; D uncertain. The length of the CDR3 is 15 residues. V was pared by 5 bases and J by 0 bases, with 8 bases between. Germline V lookup: CDR1 MNHEY, CDR2 SMNVEV (reference sequence). The CDR3 spells CASSPGSSYNSPLHF. The CDR3 DNA reads as TGTGCCAGCAGTCCCGGGAGCTCCTATAATTCACCCCTCCACTTT.

J is TRBJ2-2 and V is TRBV15; 9 positions match TRBD1. The CDR3 totals 15 residues. The V gene end was trimmed by 5 bases and the J gene end by 5 bases; junction bases not matched to a gene: 6. Germline V gene sequence: CDR1 LNHNV, CDR2 YYDKDF (reference sequence). CDR3 coding DNA: TGTGCCACCAGCGAGGACAGGGGAGGAACCGGGGAGCTGTTTTTT. Its protein product is CATSEDRGGTGELFF.

This clone occurred a few times. The CDR3 DNA reads TGTGCCAGCAGCCACCGATTACAGGGTCCGTCCTACAATGAGCAGTTCTTC. Translation: CASSHRLQGPSYNEQFF. The chain combines TRBV3-1 (or the pseudogene TRBV3-2) with TRBJ2-1, with D tentatively TRBD1 (6 bases). The germline V gene has CDR1 LGHDT and CDR2 YNNKEL (reference sequence). V was clipped by 3 bases and J by 1 base, with 16 bases between them. This CDR3 is 17 amino acids long.

The chain has TRBV30 and TRBJ1-3; possible D gene TRBD1, 6 bases. CDR3 length: 16 amino acids. From germline, CDR1 is GTSNPN and CDR2 SVGIG (reference sequence). Trimming took off 0 bases at V and 1 base at J, with 13 bases between the two ends. The chain's CDR3 is CAWSVSGGASGNTIYF. The CDR3 DNA reads TGTGCCTGGAGTGTATCGGGGGGCGCGTCTGGAAACACCATATATTTT.

This chain connects TRBV19 to TRBJ2-1; a possible D gene is TRBD1 (5 bases). V was pared by 7 bases and J by 4 bases, with 11 bases between. CDR1 and CDR2 from the germline V gene are LNHDA and SQIVND (reference sequence). The CDR3 consists of 13 residues. CDR3 DNA sequence: TGTGCCAGTACTGCTGACAGTTACAATGAGCAGTTCTTC. It codes for CASTADSYNEQFF.

The chain links TRBV2 to TRBJ2-1; D is perhaps TRBD2 (6 bases). This CDR3 spans 15 amino acids. V dropped 7 bases and J dropped 2 bases, with 15 bases sitting between them. CDR1 is SNHLY, CDR2 FYNNEI, per germline. CDR3 in DNA: TGTGCCAGCAAACGTGGGCGGGACGCCTACAATGAGCAGTTCTTC. Translating it yields CASKRGRDAYNEQFF.

The chain uses TRBV28 and TRBJ2-3, with TRBD1 as a possible D gene (5 bases). CDR1 and CDR2 (germline): MDHEN, SYDVKM. The CDR3 is 13 amino acids. V shed 6 bases and J shed 3 bases, with 10 bases lying between them. Here the CDR3 reads CASRHQGTDTQYF. The CDR3 nucleotides are TGTGCCAGCAGGCACCAGGGAACAGATACGCAGTATTTT. Full variable domain (remainder filled in from reference TRBV28 and TRBJ2-3): DVKVTQSSRYLVKRTGEKVFLECVQDMDHENMFWYRQDPGLGLRLIYFSYDVKMKEKGDIPEGYSVSREKKERFSLILESASTNQTSMYLCASRHQGTDTQYFGPGTRLTVL.

The chain uses TRBV11-2 and TRBJ2-1, with 8 bases aligning to TRBD2. This CDR3 comprises 19 residues. Germline loops: CDR1 SGHAT, CDR2 FQNNGV. V shed 1 base and J 5 bases; nucleotides not matched to a gene: 16. In DNA form, the CDR3 reads TGTGCCAGCAGCTTAGTTGTCCCGGGTTACAGCGGGAGTAACAATGAGCAGTTCTTC. It yields the protein CASSLVVPGYSGSNNEQFF.

The J gene is TRBJ2-7, the V gene TRBV10-2; 7 bases are shared with TRBD1. This CDR3 has 15 amino acids. The germline gives CDR1 WSHSY, CDR2 SAAADI. V shed 7 bases and J 1 base; nucleotides not matched to a gene: 10. The CDR3 loop reads CASKDNRGGSYEQYF. CDR3 DNA sequence: TGCGCCAGCAAAGACAACAGGGGCGGTTCCTACGAGCAGTACTTC.

V is TRBV12-5 and J is TRBJ1-2; 8 bases are shared with TRBD1. The V gene end was trimmed by 6 bases and the J gene end by 8 bases; junction bases not matched to a gene: 5. Germline CDR1 is LGHNT and CDR2 is FRNRAP. The CDR3 is 12 residues long. The CDR3 DNA reads TGTGCTAGTGGGGGCGCAGGGGGCGGCTACACCTTC. It codes for CASGGAGGGYTF.

This clone was counted a single time. The chain has TRBV6-2 or TRBV6-3 and TRBJ2-7, with 7 bases aligning to TRBD1. The CDR3 runs 13 residues. Germline CDR1 and CDR2: MNHEY and SVGEGT. The ends lost 2 bases at V and 3 bases at J; junction bases unmatched: 1. The CDR3 sequence is CASSYGQVYEQYF. The CDR3 DNA reads TGTGCCAGCAGTTACGGACAGGTCTACGAGCAGTACTTC.